This T cell receptor beta chain was sequenced for a study of OX40 agonist ivuxolimab in advanced cancers. Overall study context: Antecedent anti-PD-1, anti-PD-L1 or anti-CTLA-4 therapy was permissible, with roughly 40% having received some.

The CDR3 is 13 residues long. Trimming at V came to 10 bases and at J to 8 bases, leaving 10 bases not matched to a gene. Germline V gives CDR1 MDHEN, CDR2 SYDVKM. Profiling relied on immunoSEQ multiplex PCR, and the TCRdb table lists in-frame clones only, not all of them. The sample has 77,000 or so clones; about 92% are singletons. The receptor was isolated from an adult with an advanced solid tumor such as melanoma, head and neck, liver or kidney cancer. This material consisted of CD4+ or CD8+ T cells sorted from blood, taken in a trial of the OX40 agonist ivuxolimab. The J gene is TRBJ2-1, the V gene TRBV28; TRBD2 matches at 8 bases. The CDR3 protein is CATLPGLVDEQFF. In DNA, the CDR3 is TGTGCCACCCTTCCGGGACTAGTGGATGAGCAGTTCTTC. Filled out from reference TRBV28 and TRBJ2-1, the complete variable domain reads DVKVTQSSRYLVKRTGEKVFLECVQDMDHENMFWYRQDPGLGLRLIYFSYDVKMKEKGDIPEGYSVSREKKERFSLILESASTNQTSMYLCATLPGLVDEQFFGPGTRLTVL.